This record covers a single T cell receptor (beta chain). The antigen remains undetermined. The sample originates from a study of memory CD4+ T cells and cytomegalovirus serostatus. General study results and limits: CD4+ memory repertoires contained about 40% of the roughly 150 reported CMV TCRbeta sequences.

Sequencing used immunoSEQ multiplex PCR; TCRdb keeps in-frame clones, though not all of them. Of 50,000 to 75,000 clones listed, about 81% are singletons. The sort gate was single viable CD3+CD4+CD8-CD45RO+ cells for memory CD4+ T cells. V shed 5 bases, J shed 4 bases, and the junction held 2 bases outside the gene matches. In germline, CDR1 is SGHTA, CDR2 FQGTGA. The CDR3 spans 13 residues. The chain couples TRBV7-3 to TRBJ1-5; 7 bases agree with TRBD1. The sequence was collected from an adult in good health and CMV-seronegative. The sample comprised memory CD4+ T cells from blood. The CDR3, as DNA: TGTGCCAGCAGCAAGGACAGGAATCAGCCCCAGCATTTT. Its protein is CASSKDRNQPQHF.